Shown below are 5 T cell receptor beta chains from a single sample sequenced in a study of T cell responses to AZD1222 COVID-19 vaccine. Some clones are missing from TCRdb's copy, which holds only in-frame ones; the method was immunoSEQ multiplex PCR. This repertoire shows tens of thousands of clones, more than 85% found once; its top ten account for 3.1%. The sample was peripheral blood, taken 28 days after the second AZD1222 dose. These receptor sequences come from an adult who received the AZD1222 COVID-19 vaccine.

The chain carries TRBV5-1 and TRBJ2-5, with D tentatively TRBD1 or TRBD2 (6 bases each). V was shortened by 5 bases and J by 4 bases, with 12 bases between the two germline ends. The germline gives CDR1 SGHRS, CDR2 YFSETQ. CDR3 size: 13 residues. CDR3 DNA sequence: TGCGCCAGCAGTAAAGGGGGAGGAGAGACCCAGTACTTC. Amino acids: CASSKGGGETQYF.

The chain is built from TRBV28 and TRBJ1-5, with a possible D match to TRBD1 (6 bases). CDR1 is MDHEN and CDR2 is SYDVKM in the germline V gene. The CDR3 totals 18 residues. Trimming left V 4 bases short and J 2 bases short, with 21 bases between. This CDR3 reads CASSSPRDKSLGNQPQHF. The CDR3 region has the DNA TGTGCCAGCAGTTCACCTCGGGACAAATCGTTGGGCAATCAGCCCCAGCATTTT.

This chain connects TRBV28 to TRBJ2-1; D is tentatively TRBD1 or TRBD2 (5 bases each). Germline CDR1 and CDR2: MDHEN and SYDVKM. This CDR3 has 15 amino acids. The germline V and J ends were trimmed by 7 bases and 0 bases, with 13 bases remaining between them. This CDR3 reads CASKLGDGSYNEQFF. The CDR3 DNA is TGTGCCAGCAAACTGGGGGACGGCTCCTACAATGAGCAGTTCTTC.

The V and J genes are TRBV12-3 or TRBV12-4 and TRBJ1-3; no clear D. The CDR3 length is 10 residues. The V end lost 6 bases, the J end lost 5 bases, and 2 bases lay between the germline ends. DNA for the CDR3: TGTGCCAGCAGACGAAACACCATATATTTT. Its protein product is CASRRNTIYF.

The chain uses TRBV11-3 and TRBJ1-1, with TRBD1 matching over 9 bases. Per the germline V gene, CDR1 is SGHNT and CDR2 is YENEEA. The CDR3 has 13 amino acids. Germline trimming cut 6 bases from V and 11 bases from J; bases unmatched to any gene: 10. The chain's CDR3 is CASSQIQGAGAFF. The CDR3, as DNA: TGTGCCAGCAGTCAAATACAGGGGGCGGGTGCTTTCTTT. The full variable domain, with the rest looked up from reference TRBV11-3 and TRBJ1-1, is EAGVVQSPRYKIIEKKQPVAFWCNPISGHNTLYWYLQNLGQGPELLIRYENEEAVDDSQLPKDRFSAERLKGVDSTLKIQPAELGDSAVYLCASSQIQGAGAFFGQGTRLTVV.